Following are 8 T cell receptor beta chains from one sample sequenced in a study of CD8 T cells in ankylosing spondylitis. Their antigen targets remain unknown. One entry per CDR3 protein results from TCRdb running MiXCR on the 5' RACE reads. The repertoire consists of hundreds of thousands of distinct CDR3 sequences, with roughly 10% occurring once and the leading ten covering 0.51%. Study-level results: Roughly eight highly homologous variants formed a TCR beta motif that appeared characteristic of ankylosing spondylitis blood.

Specimen: blood, either unsorted or a sorted T cell fraction (not recorded which). Every receptor here comes from a male donor with ankylosing spondylitis.

This clonotype was seen repeatedly, ten times or more. The CDR3 loop reads CASRADREQKAFF. CDR3 DNA sequence: TGTGCCAGCAGAGCCGACAGGGAGCAAAAAGCTTTCTTT. This rearrangement joins TRBV12-3 or TRBV12-4 to TRBJ1-1; 7 nucleotides align to TRBD1. This CDR3 is 13 amino acids long. Losses at the gene ends were 6 bases for V and 9 bases for J; bases not matched to a gene: 10.

Only a few counts were recorded for this clonotype. The chain is built from TRBV15 and TRBJ2-3, with D possibly being TRBD2 (5 bases). Per the germline V gene, CDR1 is LNHNV and CDR2 is YYDKDF (reference sequence). The CDR3 spans 14 residues. V lost 5 bases and J lost 1, with 10 bases in between. The CDR3 loop is CATSLRTGTDTQYF. The DNA of the CDR3 is TGTGCCACCAGCTTGCGGACTGGCACAGATACGCAGTATTTT.

The rearrangement links TRBV7-9 to TRBJ2-4; TRBD1 is a possible D gene (6 bases). The V gene's germline CDR1 is SEHNR and CDR2 FQNEAQ (reference sequence). CDR3 length equals 13 residues. Trimming removed 2 bases at V and 8 bases at J, with 10 bases between. The CDR3 DNA follows: TGTGCCAGCAGCTTAACAGGGAGTGACATTCAGTACTTC. It yields the protein CASSLTGSDIQYF.

This chain joins TRBV20-1 and TRBJ2-2, with D tentatively TRBD1 or TRBD2 (5 bases each). Trimming cost V 3 bases and J 4 bases, with 12 bases left between them. Germline CDR1 reads DFQATT; CDR2 reads SNEGSKA (reference sequence). This CDR3 has 14 residues. The CDR3: CSARRGVGTGELFF. The CDR3 region has the DNA TGCAGTGCTAGGAGAGGGGTTGGCACCGGGGAGCTGTTTTTT.

The table lists this clonotype with many counts. The chain couples TRBV10-3 to TRBJ2-5; D ambiguous. Trimming shortened V by 0 bases and J by 5 bases, and 10 bases separated the two germline ends. CDR1 is ENHRY, CDR2 SYGVKD, per germline. This CDR3 is 14 amino acids long. CDR3: CAISESALVETQYF. CDR3 in DNA: TGTGCCATCAGTGAGTCCGCCCTTGTGGAGACCCAGTACTTC.

This clonotype appeared a few times. The rearrangement links TRBV18 to TRBJ2-7; D is unresolved. The CDR3 length is 14 residues. Trimming took off 2 bases at V and 0 bases at J, with 8 bases between the two ends. Germline V lookup: CDR1 KGHSH, CDR2 LQKENI. The CDR3 region is CASSPVRTSYEQYF. The CDR3, as DNA: TGTGCCAGCTCACCAGTTAGGACCTCCTACGAGCAGTACTTC.

The chain recombines TRBV4-2 with TRBJ1-2; maybe TRBD1 (5 bases). V dropped 0 bases and J dropped 8 bases, with 16 bases sitting between them. There are 15 residues in the CDR3. CDR1 LGHNA and CDR2 YNFKEQ come from the germline V gene. CDR3 loop: CASSQDLGPLGGYTF. In DNA form, the CDR3 reads TGTGCCAGCAGCCAAGATCTGGGGCCCCTAGGAGGCTACACCTTC.

This clonotype was found a few times. The V gene is TRBV7-2, the J gene TRBJ1-1; unclear D gene. The CDR3 loop spans 15 amino acids. From germline, CDR1 is SGHTA and CDR2 FQGNSA. V lost 5 bases, J lost 1 base, and 14 bases lay in between. The CDR3 loop reads CASSPLGVQNTEAFF. As DNA, the CDR3 is TGTGCCAGCAGCCCCCTAGGTGTGCAGAACACTGAAGCTTTCTTT.